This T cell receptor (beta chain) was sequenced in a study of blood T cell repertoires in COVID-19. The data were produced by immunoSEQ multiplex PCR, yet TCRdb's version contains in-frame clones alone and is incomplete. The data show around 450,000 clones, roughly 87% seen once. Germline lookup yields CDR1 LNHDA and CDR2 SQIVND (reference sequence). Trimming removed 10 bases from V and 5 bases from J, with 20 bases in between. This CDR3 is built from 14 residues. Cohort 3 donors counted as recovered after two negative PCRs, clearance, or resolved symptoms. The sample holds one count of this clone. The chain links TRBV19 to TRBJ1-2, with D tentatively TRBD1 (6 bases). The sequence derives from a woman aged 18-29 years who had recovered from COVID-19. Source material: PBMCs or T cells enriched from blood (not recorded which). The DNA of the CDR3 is TGTGCCACCCAAGCTCGCACGGGACAATATGGCTACACCTTC. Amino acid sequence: CATQARTGQYGYTF.